These 17 T cell receptor beta chains were sequenced from one sample in a study of shared clonotypes between healthy human individuals. Selected positively for CCR7 and CD45RO-negative, naive CD8 cells excluded terminally differentiated effector memory CD45RA+ cells. Sequencing used immunoSEQ multiplex PCR; TCRdb keeps in-frame clones, though not all of them. This sample has about 1,900,000 clones, with less than 95% found just once. Sequencing used naive CD8+ T cells sorted from blood. These receptors all stem from a man aged 18 to 29 in good health.

The CDR3 DNA is TGTGCCAGCACTATGGGCGACCTGTACGAGCAGTACTTC. Protein sequence: CASTMGDLYEQYF. The chain employs TRBV5-6 and TRBJ2-7; D is undetermined. This CDR3 region has 13 residues. V lost 6 bases to trimming and J lost 4 bases, with 14 bases between them. Per germline, CDR1 SGHDT and CDR2 YYEEEE.

The rearrangement links TRBV28 to TRBJ1-5, with TRBD1 identical over 9 bases. The CDR3 is 15 residues long. The V gene end was trimmed by 2 bases and the J gene end by 5 bases; junction bases not matched to a gene: 4. The germline gives CDR1 MDHEN, CDR2 SYDVKM. CDR3 sequence (DNA): TGTGCCAGCAGTTTAGTGGGGACAGGGTATCAGCCCCAGCATTTT. This sequence encodes CASSLVGTGYQPQHF.

This clone was recorded once. This same CDR3 is encoded by further DNA sequences in the sample. The rearrangement links TRBV4-1 to TRBJ2-3; D may be TRBD1 (7 bases). Germline values: CDR1 MGHRA, CDR2 YSYEKL. This CDR3 has 14 amino acids. With 0 bases removed from V and 6 bases from J, the gap between germline ends came to 10 bases. The CDR3, as DNA: TGCGCCAGCAGCCAAGATCCAGGGGGGGATACGCAGTATTTT. Encoded protein: CASSQDPGGDTQYF.

V and J are TRBV7-9 and TRBJ2-2, with TRBD2 matching 9 bases. Germline V lookup: CDR1 SEHNR, CDR2 FQNEAQ (reference sequence). J gave up 2 bases and V 5 bases, and 9 bases lay outside the gene matches. The CDR3 contains 17 residues. The CDR3 region has the DNA TGTGCCAGCAGCCCTCGCCTAGCGGGGATAAACACCGGGGAGCTGTTTTTT. Encoded protein: CASSPRLAGINTGELFF.

About this clone: Other DNA sequences in this sample translate to the same CDR3. The chain carries TRBV19 and TRBJ1-2; no clear D. Trimming shortened V by 5 bases and J by 2 bases, and 6 bases separated the two germline ends. CDR1 and CDR2 from the germline V gene are LNHDA and SQIVND (reference sequence). This CDR3 is 12 amino acids long. The CDR3 nucleotides are TGTGCCAGTAGTCCGCCGAACTATGGCTACACCTTC. It codes for CASSPPNYGYTF.

Here the CDR3 reads CASSYASGGDEQYF. In DNA form, the CDR3 reads TGTGCCAGCAGTTACGCCTCAGGGGGGGACGAGCAGTACTTC. The chain combines TRBV6-5 with TRBJ2-7; D is tentatively TRBD1 or TRBD2 (7 bases each). Germline assignment: CDR1 MNHEY and CDR2 SVGAGI. The CDR3 loop spans 14 amino acids. The V and J ends lost 2 bases and 5 bases respectively, with 13 bases between them.

The J gene is TRBJ2-3, the V gene TRBV27; 7 nucleotides match TRBD2. With V trimmed by 3 bases and J by 6 bases, 3 bases remained unmatched. The CDR3 consists of 13 residues. Germline V gives CDR1 MNHEY, CDR2 SMNVEV (reference sequence). CDR3 coding DNA: TGTGCCAGCAGTTTCTCCGGGGGGGATACGCAGTATTTT. It yields the protein CASSFSGGDTQYF.

V usage is TRBV4-1 and J usage is TRBJ1-1; a weak D match, TRBD1 (6 bases). Trimming removed 0 bases from V and 7 bases from J, with 27 bases in between. CDR3 length: 19 residues. Germline CDR1 reads MGHRA; CDR2 reads YSYEKL. The CDR3 DNA is TGCGCCAGCAGCCAAGAGCCTTCCGGGACACTCGGAGGTCTAAATGAAGCTTTCTTT. It translates to CASSQEPSGTLGGLNEAFF.

This clone has only one observation. V and J are TRBV19 and TRBJ1-5; D is unresolved. The CDR3 contains 12 residues. The V and J ends lost 5 bases and 8 bases respectively, with 10 bases between them. Germline values: CDR1 LNHDA, CDR2 SQIVND (reference sequence). The CDR3 nucleotides are TGTGCCAGTAGTGACCCTCGGGAGCCCCAGCATTTT. This encodes CASSDPREPQHF.

The V call is TRBV29-1, the J call TRBJ2-2; 10 bases match TRBD2. CDR1 and CDR2 (germline): SQVTM, ANQGSEA. V lost 5 bases, J lost 1 base, and 4 bases stayed unmatched. The CDR3 is made up of 15 amino acids. As DNA, the CDR3 is TGCAGCGTTCGACTAGCGGGCGAGAACACCGGGGAGCTGTTTTTT. Translated, it gives CSVRLAGENTGELFF.

This clone was counted once. This chain uses TRBV7-9 with TRBJ2-2; 8 positions match TRBD2. Trimming cost V 5 bases and J 6 bases; bases outside gene matches: 8. The CDR3 is made up of 15 amino acids. The germline CDR1 and CDR2 sequences are SEHNR and FQNEAQ (reference sequence). The CDR3 protein is CASSGMGLVPGELFF. The CDR3 DNA follows: TGTGCCAGCAGCGGAATGGGACTAGTTCCCGGGGAGCTGTTTTTT.

In regard to this clone: Additional DNA sequences in this sample encode the identical CDR3. The chain carries TRBV4-1 and TRBJ2-3; tentatively, D is TRBD1 or TRBD2 (6 bases each). Per germline, CDR1 MGHRA and CDR2 YSYEKL. This CDR3 contains 15 residues. Trimming shortened V by 1 base and J by 1 base, and 9 bases separated the two germline ends. In nucleotides, the CDR3 is TGCGCCAGCAGCCAAGTGGGGGGCGGCACAGATACGCAGTATTTT. As protein: CASSQVGGGTDTQYF.

The gene calls are TRBV5-4 and TRBJ1-1, with D unresolved. The ends were cut back, 3 bases at V and 2 bases at J, with 11 bases in the middle. From germline, CDR1 is SGHNT and CDR2 YYREEE (reference sequence). This CDR3 comprises 14 residues. Here the CDR3 DNA reads TGTGCCAGCAGCTCCTCGTGGGGAAACACTGAAGCTTTCTTT. Amino acids: CASSSSWGNTEAFF.

The rearrangement uses TRBV4-2 and TRBJ2-1; 11 bases align to TRBD2. The germline V gene has CDR1 LGHNA and CDR2 YNFKEQ. The CDR3 spans 15 residues. With 4 bases clipped from V and 7 bases from J, the junction kept 6 bases outside the gene matches. CDR3 in amino acids: CASSRNSGGGNEQFF. CDR3 DNA sequence: TGTGCCAGCAGCCGAAATAGCGGGGGGGGTAATGAGCAGTTCTTC.

The chain links TRBV4-1 to TRBJ2-7; weak D call: TRBD2 (5 bases). V lost 0 bases to trimming and J lost 2 bases, with 11 bases between them. CDR3 length: 15 amino acids. The germline V gene encodes CDR1 MGHRA and CDR2 YSYEKL. The CDR3 reads CASSQESGSTYEQYF. CDR3 DNA: TGCGCCAGCAGCCAAGAGAGCGGATCCACCTACGAGCAGTACTTC.

This clone was counted once. This chain links TRBV28 with TRBJ2-7; 8 bases are a match to TRBD1. The V gene end was trimmed by 6 bases and the J gene end by 2 bases; junction bases not matched to a gene: 12. The CDR3 is 16 amino acids. The germline V gene has CDR1 MDHEN and CDR2 SYDVKM. CDR3 nucleotides: TGTGCCAGCAGCCCGATCTTCGGACAGGGTGCCTACGAGCAGTACTTC. Translated, it gives CASSPIFGQGAYEQYF.

The chain is built from TRBV11-3 and TRBJ2-1; D is uncertain. This CDR3 region has 14 residues. V was pared by 5 bases and J by 0 bases, with 8 bases between. Per germline, CDR1 SGHNT and CDR2 YENEEA. In DNA, the CDR3 is TGTGCCAGCAGCAAAAGCACCTCCTACAATGAGCAGTTCTTC. It is translated as CASSKSTSYNEQFF.